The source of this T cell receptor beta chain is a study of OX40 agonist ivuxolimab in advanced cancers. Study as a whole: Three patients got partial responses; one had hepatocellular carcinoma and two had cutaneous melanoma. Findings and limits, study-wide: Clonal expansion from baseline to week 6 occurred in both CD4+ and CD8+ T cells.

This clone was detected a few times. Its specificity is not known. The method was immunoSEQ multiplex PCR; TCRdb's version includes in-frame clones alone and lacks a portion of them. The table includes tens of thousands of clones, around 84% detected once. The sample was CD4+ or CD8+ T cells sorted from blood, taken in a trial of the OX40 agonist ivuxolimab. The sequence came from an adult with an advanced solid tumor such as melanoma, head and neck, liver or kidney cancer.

The CDR3 DNA is TGTGCCAGTGCCAGTATCAGTGGCTCCTACAATGAGCAGTTCTTC. Its translation is CASASISGSYNEQFF. The chain links TRBV19 to TRBJ2-1; no reliable D call. Germline values: CDR1 LNHDA, CDR2 SQIVND (reference sequence). The CDR3 loop spans 15 amino acids. With 8 bases removed from V and 0 bases from J, the gap between germline ends came to 14 bases.